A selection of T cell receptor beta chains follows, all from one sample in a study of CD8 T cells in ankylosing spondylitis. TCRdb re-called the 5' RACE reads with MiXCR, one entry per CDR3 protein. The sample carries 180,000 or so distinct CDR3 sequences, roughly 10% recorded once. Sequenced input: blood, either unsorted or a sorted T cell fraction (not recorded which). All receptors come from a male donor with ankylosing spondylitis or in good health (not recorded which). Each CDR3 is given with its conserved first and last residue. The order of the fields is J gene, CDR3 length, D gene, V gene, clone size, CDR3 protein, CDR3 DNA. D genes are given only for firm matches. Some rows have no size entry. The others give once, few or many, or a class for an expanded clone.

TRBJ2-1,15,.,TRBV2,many,CASSFGGGSYNEQFF,TGTGCCAGCAGTTTCGGGGGCGGGTCCTACAATGAGCAGTTCTTC
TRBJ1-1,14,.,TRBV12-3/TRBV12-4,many,CASSPTRGSTEAFF,TGTGCCAGCAGCCCCACACGGGGGAGCACTGAAGCTTTCTTT
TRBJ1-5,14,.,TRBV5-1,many,CASSLDGAGQPQHF,TGCGCCAGCAGCTTGGATGGGGCGGGGCAGCCCCAGCATTTT
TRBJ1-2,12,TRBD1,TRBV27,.,CASTTGNYGYTF,TGTGCCAGCACGACAGGGAACTATGGCTACACCTTC
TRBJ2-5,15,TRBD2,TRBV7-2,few,CASSYPSGGQETQYF,TGTGCCAGCAGCTACCCTAGCGGGGGCCAAGAGACCCAGTACTTC
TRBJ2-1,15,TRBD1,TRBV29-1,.,CSVCTPDRAHGEQFF,TGCAGCGTTTGCACACCGGACAGGGCCCATGGGGAGCAGTTCTTC
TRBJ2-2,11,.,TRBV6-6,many,CASSVTGELFF,TGTGCCAGCAGTGTAACCGGGGAGCTGTTTTTT
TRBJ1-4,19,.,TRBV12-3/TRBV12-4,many,CASSLTGGLGTTPNEKLFF,TGTGCCAGCAGTCTAACGGGGGGTCTGGGAACTACGCCTAATGAAAAACTGTTTTTT
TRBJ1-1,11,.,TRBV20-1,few,CSARTPGGTFF,TGCAGTGCGAGGACCCCGGGAGGTACTTTCTTT
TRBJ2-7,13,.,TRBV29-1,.,CSVSGQSSYEQYF,TGCAGCGTTTCGGGACAAAGCTCCTACGAGCAGTACTTC
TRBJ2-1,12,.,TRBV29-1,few,CSVKSSYNEQFF,TGCAGCGTTAAGAGCTCCTACAATGAACAGTTCTTC
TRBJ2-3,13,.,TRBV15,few,CATRGSGTDTQYF,TGTGCCACCAGAGGGAGCGGCACAGATACGCAGTATTTT
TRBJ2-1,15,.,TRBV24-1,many,CATSAPASSYNEQFF,TGTGCCACCAGTGCACCGGCGAGCTCCTACAATGAGCAGTTCTTC
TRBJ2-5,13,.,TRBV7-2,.,CASSFTGLETQYF,TGTGCCAGCAGCTTTACTGGATTAGAGACCCAGTACTTC
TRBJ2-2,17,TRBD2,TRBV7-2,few,CASRDRTSGGGAGELFF,TGTGCCAGCAGGGATAGGACTAGCGGGGGTGGCGCCGGGGAGCTGTTTTTT
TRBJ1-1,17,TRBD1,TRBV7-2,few,CASSQDRGGGGGTEAFF,TGTGCCAGCAGCCAGGACAGGGGGGGCGGTGGAGGCACTGAAGCTTTCTTT
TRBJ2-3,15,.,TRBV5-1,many,CASSFGREEADTQYF,TGCGCCAGCAGCTTCGGCCGAGAGGAAGCAGATACGCAGTATTTT
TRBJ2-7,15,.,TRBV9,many,CASSVDDGSSYEQYF,TGTGCCAGCAGCGTAGATGACGGAAGCTCCTACGAGCAGTACTTC
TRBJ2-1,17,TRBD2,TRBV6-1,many,CASSMTSGGARYNEQFF,TGTGCCAGCAGTATGACTAGCGGGGGGGCAAGGTACAATGAGCAGTTCTTC
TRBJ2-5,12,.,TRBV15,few,CATQRAQETQYF,TGTGCCACCCAGAGGGCCCAAGAGACCCAGTACTTC
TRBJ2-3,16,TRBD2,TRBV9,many,CASSVAAGGNTDTQYF,TGTGCCAGCAGCGTAGCCGCGGGGGGCAACACAGATACGCAGTATTTT
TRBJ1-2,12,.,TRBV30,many,CAWSRTGIGYTF,TGTGCCTGGAGTAGAACAGGGATCGGCTACACCTTC
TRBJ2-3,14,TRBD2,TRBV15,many,CATFAGGPFHTQYF,TGTGCCACCTTTGCGGGAGGGCCCTTCCATACGCAGTATTTT
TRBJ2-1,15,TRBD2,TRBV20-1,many,CSSTGAREFNNEQFF,TGCAGTTCAACTGGGGCGCGGGAGTTTAACAATGAGCAGTTCTTC
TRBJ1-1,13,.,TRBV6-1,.,CASSADLNTEAFF,TGTGCCAGCAGCGCCGACCTGAACACTGAAGCTTTCTTT
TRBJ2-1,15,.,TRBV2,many,CASSPQRVSYNEQFF,TGTGCCAGCAGCCCCCAGCGGGTCTCCTACAATGAGCAGTTCTTC
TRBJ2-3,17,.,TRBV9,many,CASSRVPSDRGSITQYF,TGTGCCAGCTCCCGGGTCCCTAGCGACCGAGGGAGTATTACGCAGTATTTT
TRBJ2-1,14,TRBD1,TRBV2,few,CASSKGASYNEQFF,TGTGCCAGCAGCAAGGGGGCTTCCTACAATGAGCAGTTCTTC
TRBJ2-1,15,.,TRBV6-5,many,CASSYVGNSYNEQFF,TGTGCCAGCAGCTACGTAGGGAATTCCTACAATGAGCAGTTCTTC
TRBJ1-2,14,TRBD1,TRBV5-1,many,CASSSGQEGHGYTF,TGCGCCAGCAGCTCGGGACAGGAAGGCCATGGCTACACCTTC
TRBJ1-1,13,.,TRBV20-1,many,CSARPGLNTEAFF,TGCAGTGCTAGACCCGGCCTGAACACTGAAGCTTTCTTT
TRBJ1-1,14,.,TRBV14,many,CASSHSAWNTEAFF,TGTGCCAGCAGCCACTCCGCTTGGAACACTGAAGCTTTCTTT
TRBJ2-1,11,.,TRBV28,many,CASSSGNEQFF,TGTGCCAGCAGTTCCGGAAATGAGCAGTTCTTC
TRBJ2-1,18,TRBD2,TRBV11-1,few,CASSPRTSGGHSYNEQFF,TGTGCCAGCAGCCCAAGGACTAGCGGGGGGCACTCCTACAATGAGCAGTTCTTC
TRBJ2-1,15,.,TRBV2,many,CASSQGLVLYNEQFF,TGTGCCAGCAGCCAAGGACTGGTACTTTACAATGAGCAGTTCTTC
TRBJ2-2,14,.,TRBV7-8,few,CASSLGRATGELFF,TGTGCCAGCAGCTTAGGCAGGGCGACCGGGGAGCTGTTTTTT
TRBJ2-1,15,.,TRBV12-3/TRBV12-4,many,CASSSLGGIAFEQFF,TGTGCCAGCAGCTCCCTAGGAGGAATAGCGTTTGAGCAGTTCTTC
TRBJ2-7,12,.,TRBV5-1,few,CASRRSGREQYF,TGCGCCAGCAGACGCTCAGGACGCGAGCAGTACTTC
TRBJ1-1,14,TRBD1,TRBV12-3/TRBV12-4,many,CASSQEAGGPEAFF,TGTGCCAGCAGTCAAGAAGCAGGGGGCCCTGAAGCTTTCTTT
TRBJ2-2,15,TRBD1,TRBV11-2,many,CASSRRTGEAGELFF,TGTGCCAGCAGCCGACGGACAGGGGAGGCCGGGGAGCTGTTTTTT
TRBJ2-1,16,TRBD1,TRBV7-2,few,CASSLAYRTGRNEQFF,TGTGCCAGCAGCTTAGCCTACAGGACAGGGAGGAATGAGCAGTTCTTC
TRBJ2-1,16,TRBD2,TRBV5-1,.,CASSTTAGSSYNEQFF,TGCGCCAGCAGTACCACAGCGGGATCCTCCTACAATGAGCAGTTCTTC
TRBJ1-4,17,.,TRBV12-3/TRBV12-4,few,CASRKKRGPATNEKLFF,TGTGCCAGCAGGAAGAAACGGGGCCCAGCGACTAATGAAAAACTGTTTTTT